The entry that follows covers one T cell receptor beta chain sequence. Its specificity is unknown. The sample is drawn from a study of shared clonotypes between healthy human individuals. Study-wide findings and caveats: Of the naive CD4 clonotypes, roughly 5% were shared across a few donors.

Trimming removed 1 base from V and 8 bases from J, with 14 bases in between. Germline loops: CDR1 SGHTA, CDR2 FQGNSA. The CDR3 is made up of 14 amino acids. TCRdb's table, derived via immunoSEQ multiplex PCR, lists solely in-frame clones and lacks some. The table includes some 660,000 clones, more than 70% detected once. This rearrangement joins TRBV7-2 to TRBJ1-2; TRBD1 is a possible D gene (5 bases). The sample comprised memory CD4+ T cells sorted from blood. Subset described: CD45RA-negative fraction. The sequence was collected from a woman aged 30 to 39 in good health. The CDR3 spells CASSLDSGRGGYTF. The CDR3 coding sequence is TGTGCCAGCAGCTTAGACTCGGGTAGGGGCGGCTACACCTTC. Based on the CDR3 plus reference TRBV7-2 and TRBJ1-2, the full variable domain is GAGVSQSPSNKVTEKGKDVELRCDPISGHTALYWYRQSLGQGLEFLIYFQGNSAPDKSGLPSDRFSAERTGGSVSTLTIQRTQQEDSAVYLCASSLDSGRGGYTFGSGTRLTVV.